This TCR beta chain derives from a study of identical twins. Study-wide results and caveats: Rather than following the same donors, the conclusions depended on cross-sectional statistical analysis. The more abundant beta clonotypes in cord blood had fewer insertions, and memory repertoires did not show this. A partial confounding effect on zero-insertion analyses could come from invariant MAIT and iNKT cells.

The CDR3 consists of 15 residues. V was pared by 1 base and J by 8 bases, with 15 bases between. The V gene's germline CDR1 is MDHEN and CDR2 SYDVKM. TCRdb re-derived calls from the 5' RACE reads in MiXCR, one entry per CDR3 protein. The table includes approximately 620,000 distinct CDR3 sequences, approximately 9% detected once. This clonotype showed up many times. Its antigen remains unidentified. The data were also submitted as part of a second study, on yellow fever vaccine responses in identical twins.

The V call is TRBV28, the J call TRBJ2-1; possibly TRBD1 for D (5 bases). Source material: PBMCs. The sequence was collected from a woman between 18 and 29 years old in good health. The DNA of the CDR3 is TGTGCCAGCAGTTTATACTTACCAGGGATGGATGAGCAGTTCTTC. Translation: CASSLYLPGMDEQFF.